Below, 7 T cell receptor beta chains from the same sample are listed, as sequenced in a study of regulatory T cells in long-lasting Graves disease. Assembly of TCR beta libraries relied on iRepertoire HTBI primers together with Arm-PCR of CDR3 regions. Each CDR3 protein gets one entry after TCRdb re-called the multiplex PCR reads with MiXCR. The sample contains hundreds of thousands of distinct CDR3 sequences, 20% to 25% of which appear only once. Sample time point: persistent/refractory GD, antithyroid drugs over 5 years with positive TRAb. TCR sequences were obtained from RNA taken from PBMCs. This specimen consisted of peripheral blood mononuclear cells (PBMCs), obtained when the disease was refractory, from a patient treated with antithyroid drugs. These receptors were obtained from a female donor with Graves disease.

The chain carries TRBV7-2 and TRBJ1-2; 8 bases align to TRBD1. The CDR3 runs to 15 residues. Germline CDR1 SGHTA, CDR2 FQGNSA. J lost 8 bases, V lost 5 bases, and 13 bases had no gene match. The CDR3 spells CASSADRELYVGYTF. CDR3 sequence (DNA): TGTGCCAGCAGCGCGGACAGGGAGCTTTATGTGGGCTACACCTTC.

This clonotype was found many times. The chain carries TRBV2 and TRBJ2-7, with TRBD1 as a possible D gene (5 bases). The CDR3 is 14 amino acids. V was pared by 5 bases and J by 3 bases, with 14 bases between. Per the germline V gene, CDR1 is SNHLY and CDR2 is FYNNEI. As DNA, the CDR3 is TGTGCCAGCAGTTCCCGGACAACGTACTACGAGCAGTACTTC. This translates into CASSSRTTYYEQYF.

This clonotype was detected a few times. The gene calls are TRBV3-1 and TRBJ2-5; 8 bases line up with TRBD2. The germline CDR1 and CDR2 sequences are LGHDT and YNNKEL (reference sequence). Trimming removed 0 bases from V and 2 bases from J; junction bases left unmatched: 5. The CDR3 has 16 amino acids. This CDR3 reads CASSQEAGVLQETQYF. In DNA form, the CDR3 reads TGTGCCAGCAGCCAAGAAGCGGGAGTACTTCAAGAGACCCAGTACTTC.

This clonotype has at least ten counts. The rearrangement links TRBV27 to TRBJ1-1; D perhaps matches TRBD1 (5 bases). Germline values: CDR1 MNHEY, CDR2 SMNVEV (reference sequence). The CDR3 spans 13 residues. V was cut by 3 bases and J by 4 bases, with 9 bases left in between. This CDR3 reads CASSFTGGTEAFF. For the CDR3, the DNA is TGTGCCAGCAGTTTCACTGGGGGCACTGAAGCTTTCTTT.

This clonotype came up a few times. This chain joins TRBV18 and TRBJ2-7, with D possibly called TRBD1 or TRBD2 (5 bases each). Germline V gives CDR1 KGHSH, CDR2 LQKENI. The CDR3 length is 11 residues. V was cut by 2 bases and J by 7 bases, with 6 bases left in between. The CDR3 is CASSPWGEQYF. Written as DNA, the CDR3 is TGTGCCAGCTCACCATGGGGGGAGCAGTACTTC.

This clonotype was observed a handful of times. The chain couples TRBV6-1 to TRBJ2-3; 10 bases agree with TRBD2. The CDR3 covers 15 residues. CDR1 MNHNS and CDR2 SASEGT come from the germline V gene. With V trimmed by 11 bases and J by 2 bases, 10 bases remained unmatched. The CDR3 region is CASTSGEAVTDTQYF. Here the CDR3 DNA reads TGTGCCTCTACTAGCGGGGAAGCCGTCACAGATACGCAGTATTTT.

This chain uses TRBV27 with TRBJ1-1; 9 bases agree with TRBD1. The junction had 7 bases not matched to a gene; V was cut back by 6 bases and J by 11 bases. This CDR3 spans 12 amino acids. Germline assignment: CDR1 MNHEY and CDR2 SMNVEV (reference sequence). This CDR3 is CASRTGGGRAFF. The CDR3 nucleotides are TGTGCCAGCAGAACAGGGGGCGGACGGGCTTTCTTT.